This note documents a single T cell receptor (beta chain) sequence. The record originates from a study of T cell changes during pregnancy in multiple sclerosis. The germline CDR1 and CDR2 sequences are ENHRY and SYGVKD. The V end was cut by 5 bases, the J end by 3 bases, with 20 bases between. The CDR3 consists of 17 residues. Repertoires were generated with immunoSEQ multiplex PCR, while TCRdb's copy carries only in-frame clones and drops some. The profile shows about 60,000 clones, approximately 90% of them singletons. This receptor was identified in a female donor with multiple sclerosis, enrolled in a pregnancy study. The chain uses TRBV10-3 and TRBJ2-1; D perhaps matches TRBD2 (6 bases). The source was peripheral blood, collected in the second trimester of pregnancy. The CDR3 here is CAISTVSGTWGYNEQFF. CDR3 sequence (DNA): TGTGCCATCAGTACAGTATCCGGGACTTGGGGCTACAATGAGCAGTTCTTC.